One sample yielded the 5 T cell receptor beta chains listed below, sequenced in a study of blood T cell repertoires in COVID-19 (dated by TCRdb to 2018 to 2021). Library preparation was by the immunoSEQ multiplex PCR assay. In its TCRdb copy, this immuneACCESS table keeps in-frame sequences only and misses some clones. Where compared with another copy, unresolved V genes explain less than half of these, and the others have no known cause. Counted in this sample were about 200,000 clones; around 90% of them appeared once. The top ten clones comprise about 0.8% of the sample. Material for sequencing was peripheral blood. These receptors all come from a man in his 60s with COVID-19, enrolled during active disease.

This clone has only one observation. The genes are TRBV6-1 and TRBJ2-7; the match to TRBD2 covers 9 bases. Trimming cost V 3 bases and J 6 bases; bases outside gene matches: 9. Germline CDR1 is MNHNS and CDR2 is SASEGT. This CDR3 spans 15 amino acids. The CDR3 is CASSDMASGVREQYF. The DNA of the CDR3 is TGTGCCAGCAGTGACATGGCTAGCGGGGTACGCGAGCAGTACTTC.

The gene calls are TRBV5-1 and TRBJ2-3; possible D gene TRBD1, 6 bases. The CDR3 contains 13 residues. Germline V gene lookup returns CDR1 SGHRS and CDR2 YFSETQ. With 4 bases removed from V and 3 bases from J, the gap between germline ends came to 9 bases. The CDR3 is CASSETGTDTQYF. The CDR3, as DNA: TGCGCCAGCAGCGAAACAGGGACAGATACGCAGTATTTT.

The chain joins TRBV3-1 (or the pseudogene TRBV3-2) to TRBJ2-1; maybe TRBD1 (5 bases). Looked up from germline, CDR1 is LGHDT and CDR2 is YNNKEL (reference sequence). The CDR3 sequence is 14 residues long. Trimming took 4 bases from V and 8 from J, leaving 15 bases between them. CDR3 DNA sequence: TGTGCCAGCAGCCGGGCAGGGTTAGGCTATGAGCAGTTCTTC. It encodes CASSRAGLGYEQFF.

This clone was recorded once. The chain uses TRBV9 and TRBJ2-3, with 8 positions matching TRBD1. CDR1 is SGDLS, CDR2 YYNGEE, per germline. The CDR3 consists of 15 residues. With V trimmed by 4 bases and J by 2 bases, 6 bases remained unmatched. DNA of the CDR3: TGTGCCAGCAGCCCTGGGACAGGATACACAGATACGCAGTATTTT. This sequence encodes CASSPGTGYTDTQYF.

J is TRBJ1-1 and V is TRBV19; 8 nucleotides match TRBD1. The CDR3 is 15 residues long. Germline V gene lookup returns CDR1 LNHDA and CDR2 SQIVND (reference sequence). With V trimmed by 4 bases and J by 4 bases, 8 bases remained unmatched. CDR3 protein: CASSTRTGSSTEAFF. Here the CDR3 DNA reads TGTGCCAGTAGTACGCGGACAGGGAGCAGCACTGAAGCTTTCTTT. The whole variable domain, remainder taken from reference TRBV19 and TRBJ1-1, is DGGITQSPKYLFRKEGQNVTLSCEQNLNHDAMYWYRQDPGQGLRLIYYSQIVNDFQKGDIAEGYSVSREKKESFPLTVTSAQKNPTAFYLCASSTRTGSSTEAFFGQGTRLTVV.